Shown below are 5 T cell receptor beta chains from a single sample sequenced in a study of T-cell memory formation after mild COVID-19. TCRdb re-called the 5' RACE reads with MiXCR, one entry per CDR3 protein. The data contain about 620,000 distinct CDR3 sequences, 15% to 20% of them singletons. Specimen: PBMCs or a T cell subset sorted from them (not recorded which). These TCRs come from an adult woman who had mild COVID-19 (a few samples of this study predate the infection). Cell type and time point are not known.

This clonotype has only a few counts. The chain employs TRBV4-2 and TRBJ2-4; 7 bases agree with TRBD1. With V trimmed by 1 base and J by 0 bases, 3 bases remained unmatched. The CDR3 is 16 residues long. The germline gives CDR1 LGHNA, CDR2 YNFKEQ. The CDR3 coding sequence is TGTGCCAGCAGCCAAGGGGACAGATTAGCCAAAAACATTCAGTACTTC. It translates to CASSQGDRLAKNIQYF.

The V and J genes are TRBV20-1 and TRBJ1-1; TRBD1 aligns across 7 bases. This CDR3 is built from 13 residues. Germline lookup yields CDR1 DFQATT and CDR2 SNEGSKA (reference sequence). V lost 2 bases, J lost 4 bases, and 4 bases stayed unmatched. For the CDR3, the DNA is TGCAGTGCTAGACCAGGGGGGTTCACTGAAGCTTTCTTT. Translation: CSARPGGFTEAFF.

The sample holds a few counts of this clonotype. This chain links TRBV11-3 with TRBJ2-1, with TRBD2 matching over 14 bases. Looked up from germline, CDR1 is SGHNT and CDR2 is YENEEA. The trim removed 5 bases at V and 8 bases at J, leaving 8 bases unmatched. The CDR3 extends over 16 amino acids. CDR3 DNA: TGTGCCAGCAGCCCCCGGACTAGCGGGAGGCGAGATGAGCAGTTCTTC. Amino acid sequence: CASSPRTSGRRDEQFF.

This clonotype appeared a few times. The chain carries TRBV10-2 and TRBJ2-5, with no clear D. Trimming left V 3 bases short and J 4 bases short, with 6 bases between. This CDR3 contains 12 residues. The germline V gene has CDR1 WSHSY and CDR2 SAAADI. The CDR3 coding sequence is TGCGCCAGCAGTGAAAGGCCAGAGACCCAGTACTTC. Protein product: CASSERPETQYF.

This chain joins TRBV12-3 or TRBV12-4 and TRBJ2-7; D remains ambiguous. This CDR3 comprises 14 residues. V gave up 2 bases and J gave up 2 bases, with 10 bases separating them. The CDR3: CASSLLQPPYEQYF. In DNA form, the CDR3 reads TGTGCCAGCAGTTTACTACAGCCACCCTACGAGCAGTACTTC.